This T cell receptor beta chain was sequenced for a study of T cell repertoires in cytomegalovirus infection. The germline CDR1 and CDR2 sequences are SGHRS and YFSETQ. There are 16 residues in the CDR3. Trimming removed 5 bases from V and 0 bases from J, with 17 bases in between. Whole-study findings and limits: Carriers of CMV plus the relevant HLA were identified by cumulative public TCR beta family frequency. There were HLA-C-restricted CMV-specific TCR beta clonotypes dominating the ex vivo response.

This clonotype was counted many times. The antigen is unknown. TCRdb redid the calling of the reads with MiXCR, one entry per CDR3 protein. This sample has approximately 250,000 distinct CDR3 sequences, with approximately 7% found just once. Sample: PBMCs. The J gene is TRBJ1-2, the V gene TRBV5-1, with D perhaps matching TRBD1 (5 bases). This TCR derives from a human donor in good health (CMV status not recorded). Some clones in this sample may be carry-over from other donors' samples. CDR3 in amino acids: CASSFGNRTPNYGYTF. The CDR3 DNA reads TGCGCCAGCAGTTTTGGCAACCGGACACCTAACTATGGCTACACCTTC.